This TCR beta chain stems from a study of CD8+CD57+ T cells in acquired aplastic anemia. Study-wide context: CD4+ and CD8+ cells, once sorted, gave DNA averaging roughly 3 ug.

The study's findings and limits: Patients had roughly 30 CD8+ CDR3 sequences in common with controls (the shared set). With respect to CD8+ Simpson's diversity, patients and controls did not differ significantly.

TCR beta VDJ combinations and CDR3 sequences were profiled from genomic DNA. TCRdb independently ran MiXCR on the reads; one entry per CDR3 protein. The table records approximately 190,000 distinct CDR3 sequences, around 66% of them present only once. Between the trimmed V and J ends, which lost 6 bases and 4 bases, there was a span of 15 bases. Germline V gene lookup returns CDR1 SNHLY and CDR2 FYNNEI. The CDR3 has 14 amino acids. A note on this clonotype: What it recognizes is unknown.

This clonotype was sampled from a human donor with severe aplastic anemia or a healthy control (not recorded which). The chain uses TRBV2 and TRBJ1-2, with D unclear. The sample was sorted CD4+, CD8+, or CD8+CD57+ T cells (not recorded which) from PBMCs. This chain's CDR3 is CASRLAESGYGYTF. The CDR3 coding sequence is TGTGCCAGCAGGCTAGCAGAGTCTGGCTATGGCTACACCTTC.